The sequence of this T cell receptor (beta chain) was determined in a study of T cells in Graves' hyperthyroidism and ophthalmopathy. Trimming stripped 7 bases from V and 0 bases from J, with 14 bases between. The CDR3 loop spans 16 amino acids. Germline V gives CDR1 SGHNT, CDR2 YYREEE (reference sequence). The diagnostic basis comprised clinical symptoms, serum thyroxine and TRAb, thyroid ultrasound and orbital computed tomography. RNA transcripts yielded amplified TCR beta CDR3 regions. The HTBI primer set drove a first-round RT-PCR of the TCR CDR3. In TCRdb, the multiplex PCR reads were re-called with MiXCR into one record per CDR3 protein. Seen here are 250,000 to 300,000 distinct CDR3 sequences, roughly 20% observed once, and the top ten hold 39%.

The clonotype comes from a man aged 45-65 years with Graves' ophthalmopathy. The J gene is TRBJ2-6, the V gene TRBV5-4; D gene ambiguous. Material for sequencing was blood. CDR3 DNA: TGTGCCAGCGGCAAGACGTACGACTCTGGGGCCAACGTCCTGACTTTC. Encoded protein: CASGKTYDSGANVLTF.